This T cell receptor (beta chain) was found in a study of shared clonotypes between healthy human individuals. The junction had 8 bases not matched to a gene; V was cut back by 3 bases and J by 5 bases. CDR1 is LGHNA and CDR2 is YSLEER in the germline V gene. The CDR3 is 16 residues long. Some clones are missing from TCRdb's copy, which holds only in-frame ones; the method was immunoSEQ multiplex PCR. This sample has some 690,000 clones, with about 90% found just once. The sequenced material came from memory CD8+ T cells from PBMCs. This sample's subset: CD45RO+ cells pooled with CCR7-negative TemRA cells. This chain uses TRBV4-3 with TRBJ2-2; 8 bases align to TRBD1. The TCR was taken from a man aged 18 to 30 in good health. Some clones in this sample may be carry-over from other donors' samples. DNA of the CDR3: TGCGCCAGCAGCCAGCCTGGACAGGGTCCGACCGGGGAGCTGTTTTTT. Its protein product is CASSQPGQGPTGELFF.